One and the same sample provided the 22 T cell receptor beta chains below, sequenced in a study of T-cell reconstitution after alpha-beta-depleted transplantation in children. Preparation of the TCRbeta library used unique molecular identifiers. TCRdb re-called the PCR reads with MiXCR, one entry per CDR3 protein. The sample lists some 250,000 distinct CDR3 sequences; more than 10% were seen once. This specimen was PBMCs from the stem cell graft donor, taken from the stem cell graft. The receptors stem from a human donor who donated a stem cell graft to a child with acute lymphoblastic leukemia.

This clonotype was counted at least ten times. The chain combines TRBV5-5 with TRBJ2-2; D may match TRBD1 or TRBD2 (5 bases each). CDR1 and CDR2 from the germline V gene are SGHKS and YYEKEE (reference sequence). The V and J ends lost 2 bases and 6 bases respectively, with 14 bases between them. The CDR3 is 15 residues long. As DNA, the CDR3 is TGTGCCAGCAGCTTTACCGGGACGGCATCCGGGGAGCTGTTTTTT. Its translation is CASSFTGTASGELFF.

This clonotype occurred many times. This chain connects TRBV6-1 to TRBJ1-1; D gene ambiguous. Germline V lookup: CDR1 MNHNS, CDR2 SASEGT. The CDR3 length is 13 residues. V was pared by 6 bases and J by 5 bases, with 13 bases between. The CDR3 is CASSPGWNTEAFF. The CDR3, as DNA: TGTGCCAGCAGCCCCGGATGGAATACTGAAGCTTTCTTT.

This clonotype was counted at least ten times. The V call is TRBV19, the J call TRBJ2-2; no reliable D call. CDR1 LNHDA and CDR2 SQIVND come from the germline V gene (reference sequence). The CDR3 runs to 13 residues. V lost 5 bases to trimming and J lost 6 bases, with 10 bases between them. Written as DNA, the CDR3 is TGTGCCAGTAGTTCCGGTGTCGCCGGGGAGCTGTTTTTT. Its translation: CASSSGVAGELFF.

This clonotype was seen at least ten times. The chain has TRBV10-3 and TRBJ1-5, with D possibly being TRBD1 (5 bases). V was pared by 2 bases and J by 0 bases, with 23 bases between. The CDR3 totals 20 residues. The germline gives CDR1 ENHRY, CDR2 SYGVKD. In DNA form, the CDR3 reads TGTGCCATCAGTGAGGGTCACCCCGGGACCTTAATCTATAGCAATCAGCCCCAGCATTTT. Its protein is CAISEGHPGTLIYSNQPQHF.

This clonotype was seen ten or more times. The rearrangement links TRBV5-6 to TRBJ1-5; 8 bases fit TRBD1. The CDR3 length is 15 residues. The V and J ends lost 4 bases and 3 bases, in that order; junction bases with no gene match: 6. CDR1 is SGHDT and CDR2 is YYEEEE in the germline V gene. The CDR3 loop is CASSARTGNNQPQHF. Here the CDR3 DNA reads TGTGCCAGCAGCGCCCGGACAGGGAACAATCAGCCCCAGCATTTT.

This clonotype showed up many times. V is TRBV7-9 and J is TRBJ1-2; 7 nucleotides align to TRBD1. V lost 5 bases, J lost 0 bases, and 9 bases stayed unmatched. The germline CDR1 and CDR2 sequences are SEHNR and FQNEAQ (reference sequence). This CDR3 is built from 16 residues. This CDR3 reads CASSPASGQTNYGYTF. CDR3 coding DNA: TGTGCCAGCAGCCCAGCGTCGGGACAGACTAACTATGGCTACACCTTC.

This clonotype has at least ten counts. This chain links TRBV20-1 with TRBJ2-7, with D uncertain. Per germline, CDR1 DFQATT and CDR2 SNEGSKA (reference sequence). V was pared by 2 bases and J by 2 bases, with 4 bases between. The CDR3 runs to 11 residues. CDR3 protein: CSARLPYEQYF. As DNA, the CDR3 is TGCAGTGCTAGACTCCCCTACGAGCAGTACTTC.

This clonotype occurred many times. The V call is TRBV7-9, the J call TRBJ1-2, with a tentative D call TRBD1 (5 bases). Germline V gene data show CDR1 as SEHNR and CDR2 as FQNEAQ (reference sequence). The CDR3 consists of 13 residues. The V end lost 4 bases, the J end lost 4 bases, and 10 bases lay between the germline ends. CDR3 region: CASSYQGSYGYTF. As DNA, the CDR3 is TGTGCCAGCAGCTATCAGGGTTCCTATGGCTACACCTTC. Using reference TRBV7-9 and TRBJ1-2 for the parts outside the CDR3, the full variable domain is DTGVSQNPRHKITKRGQNVTFRCDPISEHNRLYWYRQTLGQGPEFLTYFQNEAQLEKSRLLSDRFSAERPKGSFSTLEIQRTEQGDSAMYLCASSYQGSYGYTFGSGTRLTVV.

This clonotype was observed a single time. The rearrangement links TRBV3-1 to TRBJ1-1; the D is unclear. The V end was cut by 4 bases, the J end by 5 bases, with 14 bases between. The CDR3 runs to 14 residues. The germline CDR1 and CDR2 sequences are LGHDT and YNNKEL (reference sequence). CDR3 sequence: CASSPRRGRTEAFF. For the CDR3, the DNA is TGTGCCAGCAGCCCCCGGCGGGGTCGGACTGAAGCTTTCTTT.

This clonotype was found many times. J is TRBJ2-3 and V is TRBV4-3, with a tentative D call TRBD2 (5 bases). Trimming stripped 4 bases from V and 3 bases from J, with 14 bases between. This CDR3 comprises 15 residues. Germline CDR1 LGHNA, CDR2 YSLEER. The CDR3 sequence: CASSLRESGTDTQYF. CDR3 DNA sequence: TGCGCCAGCAGCCTTAGGGAGTCGGGGACAGATACGCAGTATTTT.

This clonotype was detected many times. CDR3 DNA sequence: TGCGCCACTCGTGTGGAGTCCTACAATGAGCAGTTCTTC. Its protein is CATRVESYNEQFF. V gene TRBV5-1 combines with J gene TRBJ2-1, with unresolved D. This CDR3 contains 13 residues. Trimming pared 9 bases from V and 1 base from J, leaving 11 bases between. Germline V gene data show CDR1 as SGHRS and CDR2 as YFSETQ.

About this clonotype itself: A much larger clone lies a single base off, so this may be a read error. The V call is TRBV27, the J call TRBJ1-3; tentatively, D is TRBD1 (6 bases). Germline CDR1 and CDR2: MNHEY and SMNVEV (reference sequence). This CDR3 has 13 amino acids. Between the trimmed V and J ends, which lost 6 bases and 7 bases, there was a span of 13 bases. The CDR3 protein is CASSMTGGNTIYF. CDR3 DNA sequence: TGTGCCAGCAGCATGACAGGTGGGAACACCATATATTTT.

This clonotype was recorded at least ten times. The gene calls are TRBV4-2 and TRBJ2-2; D unresolved. Germline-derived CDR1 and CDR2 are LGHNA and YNFKEQ. This CDR3 spans 13 amino acids. V lost 0 bases to trimming and J lost 7 bases, with 6 bases between them. This CDR3 is CASSQDGLGELFF. The CDR3 nucleotides read TGTGCCAGCAGCCAAGATGGCCTCGGGGAGCTGTTTTTT.

Comment on this clonotype: Being one base from a much bigger clone, this may be a read error. V gene TRBV27 combines with J gene TRBJ2-7; TRBD2 matches at 7 bases. The CDR3 covers 11 residues. The germline V gene has CDR1 MNHEY and CDR2 SMNVEV (reference sequence). V was clipped by 7 bases and J by 7 bases; unmatched bases: 4. CDR3: CASNRGGEQYF. The CDR3 DNA reads as TGTGCCAGCAATCGGGGAGGGGAGCAGTACTTC.

This clonotype has more than one count but fewer than ten. This sequence joins TRBV20-1 and TRBJ2-7; 9 positions match TRBD1. Germline CDR1 is DFQATT and CDR2 is SNEGSKA (reference sequence). V was clipped by 3 bases and J by 0 bases; unmatched bases: 6. CDR3 length: 15 amino acids. This chain's CDR3 is CSASGRDRASYEQYF. CDR3 DNA sequence: TGCAGTGCTAGTGGACGGGACAGGGCCTCCTACGAGCAGTACTTC.

The sample holds many counts of this clonotype. The V gene is TRBV5-1, the J gene TRBJ2-6; D possibly corresponds to TRBD2 (5 bases). The CDR3 is made up of 15 amino acids. V was trimmed by 4 bases and J by 4 bases, leaving 12 bases between them. Germline V gene sequence: CDR1 SGHRS, CDR2 YFSETQ. The DNA of the CDR3 is TGCGCCAGCAGCCCCCCGGGGATAGGGGCCAACGTCCTGACTTTC. It specifies CASSPPGIGANVLTF.

The chain recombines TRBV30 with TRBJ2-5; D gene ambiguous. Trimming took off 5 bases at V and 2 bases at J, with 15 bases between the two ends. Germline V CDR1 and CDR2: GTSNPN, SVGIG (reference sequence). CDR3 length: 14 residues. The CDR3 loop is CAWGLRAFQETQYF. In DNA form, the CDR3 reads TGTGCCTGGGGGCTAAGGGCTTTTCAAGAGACCCAGTACTTC.

This clonotype was recorded at least ten times. The rearrangement links TRBV6-1 to TRBJ1-5; no firm D call. The CDR3 contains 13 residues. Germline V gene lookup returns CDR1 MNHNS and CDR2 SASEGT. The V end lost 7 bases, the J end lost 3 bases, and 10 bases lay between the germline ends. CDR3 protein: CASMEGFNQPQHF. The DNA for the CDR3 is TGTGCCAGCATGGAGGGATTCAATCAGCCCCAGCATTTT.

This clonotype was seen a handful of times. The chain is built from TRBV4-3 and TRBJ2-7, with D possibly matching TRBD1 (6 bases). This CDR3 region has 14 residues. CDR1 is LGHNA, CDR2 YSLEER, per germline. V was clipped by 1 base and J by 3 bases, with 10 bases between them. The CDR3 sequence: CASSQAQGFYEQYF. In DNA, the CDR3 is TGCGCCAGCAGCCAAGCACAGGGCTTCTACGAGCAGTACTTC.

This clonotype appeared many times. The V call is TRBV29-1, the J call TRBJ1-5; 7 bases fit TRBD1. Germline values: CDR1 SQVTM, CDR2 ANQGSEA. V dropped 7 bases and J dropped 0; count of bases not matched to a gene: 15. The CDR3 loop spans 17 amino acids. The CDR3 region is CSGCGQDLRVSNQPQHF. CDR3 nucleotides: TGCAGCGGATGCGGACAGGACCTACGAGTTAGCAATCAGCCCCAGCATTTT. The variable domain in full, completed from reference TRBV29-1 and TRBJ1-5, reads SAVISQKPSRDICQRGTSLTIQCQVDSQVTMMFWYRQQPGQSLTLIATANQGSEATYESGFVIDKFPISRPNLTFSTLTVSNMSPEDSSIYLCSGCGQDLRVSNQPQHFGDGTRLSIL.

This clonotype was seen only a few times. The chain links TRBV7-9 to TRBJ2-7; TRBD1 might be the D (6 bases). The CDR3 loop spans 14 amino acids. Trimming removed 6 bases at V and 3 bases at J, with 15 bases between. The germline CDR1 and CDR2 sequences are SEHNR and FQNEAQ (reference sequence). In nucleotides, the CDR3 is TGTGCCAGCAGGGGTGTGGGGGCAAACTACGAGCAGTACTTC. Encoded protein: CASRGVGANYEQYF.

This clonotype was seen repeatedly, ten times or more. The CDR3 region is CASSVEGGPQHF. The CDR3 region has the DNA TGCGCCAGCAGCGTTGAGGGGGGGCCCCAGCATTTT. The chain employs TRBV5-1 and TRBJ1-5; TRBD1 might be the D (6 bases). This CDR3 spans 12 amino acids. The germline V and J ends were trimmed by 4 bases and 9 bases, with 11 bases remaining between them. Germline V lookup: CDR1 SGHRS, CDR2 YFSETQ.